Shown below are 22 T cell receptor beta chains from a single sample sequenced in a study of blood T cell repertoires in COVID-19. The assay was immunoSEQ multiplex PCR, and TCRdb's table has in-frame clones only and misses some. Seen here are roughly 200,000 clones, about nine tenths observed once, and the top ten hold approximately 2.1%. Material: PBMCs or T cells enriched from blood (not recorded which). Receptors were obtained from a woman in her twenties or thirties who had recovered from COVID-19.

The rearrangement links TRBV6-5 to TRBJ1-4; D unresolved. Germline V gives CDR1 MNHEY, CDR2 SVGAGI. The CDR3 runs 13 residues. V shed 8 bases and J shed 3 bases, with 10 bases lying between them. CDR3 coding DNA: TGTGCCAGCCGGCGCGGGCCTAATGAAAAACTGTTTTTT. Protein sequence: CASRRGPNEKLFF.

V and J are TRBV19 and TRBJ1-1, with 8 bases fitting TRBD1. Germline CDR1 LNHDA, CDR2 SQIVND (reference sequence). There are 14 residues in the CDR3. J lost 4 bases, V lost 7 bases, and 8 bases had no gene match. The CDR3 DNA follows: TGTGCCAGTAAATCGGACAGGGAGGTCACTGAAGCTTTCTTT. Protein: CASKSDREVTEAFF.

This chain joins TRBV25-1 and TRBJ1-1; 8 bases fit TRBD1. Germline values: CDR1 MGHDK, CDR2 SYGVNS. Germline trimming cut 1 base from V and 5 bases from J; bases unmatched to any gene: 6. CDR3 length equals 15 residues. The CDR3 sequence is CASSESSRGRTEAFF. In DNA, the CDR3 is TGTGCCAGCAGTGAATCGAGCAGGGGGCGGACTGAAGCTTTCTTT.

V usage is TRBV7-8 and J usage is TRBJ2-7, with 8 bases lining up with TRBD1. V lost 4 bases, J lost 6 bases, and 5 bases stayed unmatched. The CDR3 extends over 13 amino acids. Germline V gene lookup returns CDR1 SGHVS and CDR2 FQNEAQ. CDR3 sequence reads: CASSSDRVGEQYF. The CDR3, as DNA: TGTGCCAGCAGCTCGGACAGGGTGGGCGAGCAGTACTTC.

This rearrangement joins TRBV4-3 to TRBJ2-1; tentative D call: TRBD2 (5 bases). Trimming pared 0 bases from V and 5 bases from J, leaving 20 bases between. The CDR3 is 18 amino acids. Germline V lookup: CDR1 LGHNA, CDR2 YSLEER. CDR3 protein: CASSQEDRTREYDNEQFF. The CDR3 DNA reads as TGCGCCAGCAGCCAAGAGGACCGAACCCGGGAATATGACAATGAGCAGTTCTTC.

J is TRBJ1-1 and V is TRBV21-1. TRBV21-1 is described as a pseudogene. The CDR3 extends over 15 amino acids. CDR3 residues: CASSMRGGMNTEAFF. In nucleotides, the CDR3 is TGTGCCAGCAGCATGAGGGGAGGTATGAACACTGAAGCTTTCTTT.

The V gene is TRBV7-8, the J gene TRBJ1-1; TRBD1 is a possible D gene (6 bases). The ends were cut back, 6 bases at V and 5 bases at J, with 16 bases in the middle. The CDR3 is 14 residues long. The germline gives CDR1 SGHVS, CDR2 FQNEAQ. CDR3 DNA: TGTGCCAGCAGTCGTACAGGGATTGTAACTGAAGCTTTCTTT. It specifies CASSRTGIVTEAFF.

This clone was detected once. The rearrangement uses TRBV7-3 and TRBJ2-5, with 10 bases fitting TRBD2. Germline V gene sequence: CDR1 SGHTA, CDR2 FQGTGA. The length of the CDR3 is 15 residues. V lost 5 bases and J lost 4; bases outside the gene matches: 7. CDR3 sequence (DNA): TGTGCCAGCAGCCCCGAGGGACTAGCGAGAGAGACCCAGTACTTC. Residues: CASSPEGLARETQYF.

V gene TRBV27 combines with J gene TRBJ1-2; D perhaps matches TRBD1 (5 bases). CDR3 length: 15 residues. Germline CDR1 reads MNHEY; CDR2 reads SMNVEV (reference sequence). The V and J ends lost 8 bases and 0 bases respectively, with 16 bases between them. The CDR3 coding sequence is TGTGCCAGCTCTACTCGGGGGAAAGCTAACTATGGCTACACCTTC. Translated, it gives CASSTRGKANYGYTF.

V is TRBV9 and J is TRBJ2-1; weak D call: TRBD2 (6 bases). Trimming removed 0 bases at V and 5 bases at J, with 12 bases between. Germline CDR1 and CDR2: SGDLS and YYNGEE. This CDR3 contains 15 residues. CDR3 in amino acids: CASSVGASDHNEQFF. Written as DNA, the CDR3 is TGTGCCAGCAGCGTAGGGGCTAGCGACCACAATGAGCAGTTCTTC.

A few counts support this clone. The V and J genes are TRBV19 and TRBJ1-4, with 9 bases aligning to TRBD1. This CDR3 has 14 residues. The V segment lost 7 bases and the J segment 5 bases; nucleotides outside the gene matches: 5. In germline, CDR1 is LNHDA, CDR2 SQIVND (reference sequence). CDR3 sequence reads: CASKTGGLNEKLFF. DNA for the CDR3: TGTGCCAGTAAAACAGGGGGCTTAAATGAAAAACTGTTTTTT.

This chain uses TRBV18 with TRBJ1-5; 7 nucleotides line up with TRBD1. The CDR3 has 18 amino acids. Germline CDR1 and CDR2: KGHSH and LQKENI. Germline trimming cut 5 bases from V and 0 bases from J; bases unmatched to any gene: 13. The CDR3 region has the DNA TGTGCCAGCTCATTCCGCGGGACAGCCTCTTCTAGCAATCAGCCCCAGCATTTT. Encoded protein: CASSFRGTASSSNQPQHF.

This chain joins TRBV11-3 and TRBJ1-2; 7 nucleotides align to TRBD1. Unmatched junction bases numbered 3, after V lost 5 bases and J lost 3 bases. Per the germline V gene, CDR1 is SGHNT and CDR2 is YENEEA. CDR3 length: 13 residues. The CDR3 region has the DNA TGTGCCAGCAGCGTTGACAGGGACTATGGCTACACCTTC. This sequence encodes CASSVDRDYGYTF.

V is TRBV4-2 and J is TRBJ2-1; 10 bases agree with TRBD2. Germline V gene sequence: CDR1 LGHNA, CDR2 YNFKEQ. Unmatched junction bases numbered 5, after V lost 4 bases and J lost 5 bases. The CDR3 loop spans 15 amino acids. In DNA form, the CDR3 reads TGTGCCAGCAGCCCAAGCGGGGGGGGAAACAATGAGCAGTTCTTC. Translating it yields CASSPSGGGNNEQFF.

This clone was counted once. The V and J genes are TRBV6-2 or TRBV6-3 and TRBJ1-6; D remains ambiguous. The CDR3 has 14 residues. Per germline, CDR1 MNHEY and CDR2 SVGEGT. Trimming removed 3 bases from V and 9 bases from J, with 12 bases in between. CDR3 DNA: TGTGCCAGCAGTTATGAGGCCATCCCTTCACCCCTCCACTTT. Translated, it gives CASSYEAIPSPLHF.

This clone turned up a few times. The chain joins TRBV7-3 to TRBJ2-1, with 10 positions matching TRBD2. V lost 3 bases, J lost 10 bases, and 3 bases stayed unmatched. Germline values: CDR1 SGHTA, CDR2 FQGTGA. CDR3 length: 13 amino acids. CDR3 sequence: CASSLPGLAEQFF. CDR3 nucleotide sequence: TGTGCCAGCAGCTTGCCGGGACTAGCGGAGCAGTTCTTC.

The chain uses TRBV27 and TRBJ2-5; 15 bases map to TRBD2. The V segment lost 6 bases and the J segment 0 bases; nucleotides outside the gene matches: 5. CDR1 and CDR2 (germline): MNHEY, SMNVEV (reference sequence). This CDR3 has 17 amino acids. CDR3 DNA: TGTGCCAGCAGGCAGGGACTAGCGGGAGGCGACCAAGAGACCCAGTACTTC. Protein product: CASRQGLAGGDQETQYF.

The chain's CDR3 is CALSIGDVRGRDTEAFF. CDR3 nucleotides: TGTGCCCTATCAATAGGGGATGTTCGAGGAAGGGACACTGAAGCTTTCTTT. The chain couples TRBV10-3 to TRBJ1-1, with D possibly being TRBD1 (5 bases). V was pared by 11 bases and J by 3 bases, with 28 bases between. CDR3 length: 17 amino acids. The germline V gene has CDR1 ENHRY and CDR2 SYGVKD.

The V gene is TRBV19, the J gene TRBJ1-1; D is ambiguous. CDR3 length equals 13 residues. Trimming took 7 bases from V and 1 from J, leaving 10 bases between them. Germline values: CDR1 LNHDA, CDR2 SQIVND (reference sequence). CDR3 amino acids: CASISRGNTEAFF. CDR3 coding DNA: TGTGCCAGTATCTCTCGAGGGAACACTGAAGCTTTCTTT.

The chain is built from TRBV19 and TRBJ2-7; 11 bases agree with TRBD2. CDR3 length equals 15 residues. Germline values: CDR1 LNHDA, CDR2 SQIVND (reference sequence). The V segment lost 6 bases and the J segment 0 bases; nucleotides outside the gene matches: 4. CDR3 amino acids: CASRLTSGSSYEQYF. The CDR3 nucleotides are TGTGCCAGTAGGCTAACTAGCGGGAGCTCCTACGAGCAGTACTTC.

CDR3 residues: CASSFRQVPYEQYF. The CDR3 region has the DNA TGTGCCAGCAGCTTTCGCCAGGTGCCTTACGAGCAGTACTTC. The chain combines TRBV7-2 with TRBJ2-7; the D is unclear. Trimming stripped 3 bases from V and 4 bases from J, with 13 bases between. CDR3 length: 14 amino acids. Germline assignment: CDR1 SGHTA and CDR2 FQGNSA. The full variable domain, rest sourced from reference TRBV7-2 and TRBJ2-7, is GAGVSQSPSNKVTEKGKDVELRCDPISGHTALYWYRQSLGQGLEFLIYFQGNSAPDKSGLPSDRFSAERTGGSVSTLTIQRTQQEDSAVYLCASSFRQVPYEQYFGPGTRLTVT.

The chain links TRBV9 to TRBJ1-1; D gene uncertain. The CDR3 loop spans 15 amino acids. Germline CDR1 is SGDLS and CDR2 is YYNGEE. Trimming took off 4 bases at V and 0 bases at J, with 13 bases between the two ends. The CDR3 region is CASSTAGTMNTEAFF. For the CDR3, the DNA is TGTGCCAGCAGCACGGCGGGAACCATGAACACTGAAGCTTTCTTT. The variable domain in full, with the rest retrieved from reference TRBV9 and TRBJ1-1, is DSGVTQTPKHLITATGQRVTLRCSPRSGDLSVYWYQQSLDQGLQFLIQYYNGEERAKGNILERFSAQQFPDLHSELNLSSLELGDSALYFCASSTAGTMNTEAFFGQGTRLTVV.